This entry lists 7 T cell receptor beta chains sequenced from one sample in a study of human T cells and chemical hapten exposure. MiXCR, run by TCRdb on the RACE reads, gives a single entry per CDR3 protein. Here the sample spans some 380,000 distinct CDR3 sequences, roughly 4.8% being singletons. The time point: patch test 1, 2 weeks after DPC sensitization. Documented treatment: therapeutic diphenylcyclopropenone sensitization with weekly scalp DPC. Sequences were derived from whole blood, sampled in connection with sensitization to the hapten diphenylcyclopropenone (DPC). The receptors were sampled from a woman between 45 and 60 years old with alopecia areata. Some clones in this sample may be carry-over from other donors' samples.

Ten or more counts support this clonotype. The chain links TRBV7-9 to TRBJ2-1; D may be TRBD1 or TRBD2 (5 bases each). The ends were cut back, 2 bases at V and 5 bases at J, with 10 bases in the middle. CDR3 size: 14 residues. Germline values: CDR1 SEHNR, CDR2 FQNEAQ (reference sequence). The chain's CDR3 is CASSLTGRDNEQFF. The CDR3 region has the DNA TGTGCCAGCAGCTTAACGGGGCGGGACAATGAGCAGTTCTTC.

This clonotype was found many times. For the CDR3, the DNA is TGTGCCAGCTCACCAAGACGGACCCTGGCAGGGTACGAGCAGTACTTC. Translated, it gives CASSPRRTLAGYEQYF. The chain has TRBV18 and TRBJ2-7, with TRBD1 as a possible D gene (5 bases). Germline loops: CDR1 KGHSH, CDR2 LQKENI. The CDR3 is 16 amino acids. V was cut by 2 bases and J by 4 bases, with 18 bases left in between. Full variable domain (rest looked up from reference TRBV18 and TRBJ2-7): NAGVMQNPRHLVRRRGQEARLRCSPMKGHSHVYWYRQLPEEGLKFMVYLQKENIIDESGMPKERFSAEFPKEGPSILRIQQVVRGDSAAYFCASSPRRTLAGYEQYFGPGTRLTVT.

Only a few counts were recorded for this clonotype. The chain recombines TRBV29-1 with TRBJ2-2; TRBD2 matches at 10 bases. CDR3 length: 17 amino acids. Germline V gene sequence: CDR1 SQVTM, CDR2 ANQGSEA. The trim removed 6 bases at V and 3 bases at J, leaving 13 bases unmatched. The CDR3 spells CSVMFPGLALDTGELFF. CDR3 nucleotides: TGCAGCGTAATGTTTCCGGGACTAGCGTTGGACACCGGGGAGCTGTTTTTT.

This clonotype was observed at least ten times. This chain links TRBV11-2 with TRBJ2-7, with no clear D. Deletions cut 1 base from V and 6 bases from J, with 4 bases between. Per germline, CDR1 SGHAT and CDR2 FQNNGV. The CDR3 has 11 residues. CDR3 in DNA: TGTGCCAGCAGCTTAGTATCCGAGCAGTACTTC. Encoded protein: CASSLVSEQYF.

The chain is built from TRBV2 and TRBJ1-1, with D tentatively TRBD1 (5 bases). The V gene lost 3 bases and the J gene lost 10 bases, with 18 bases spanning the gap. In germline, CDR1 is SNHLY, CDR2 FYNNEI. The CDR3 extends over 14 amino acids. CDR3 loop: CASSEDAGDGGAFF. The CDR3 nucleotides read TGTGCCAGCAGTGAGGACGCGGGGGATGGAGGAGCTTTCTTT.

This clonotype has a handful of counts. This CDR3 reads CSALSGKGYNEQFF. The CDR3 bases are TGCAGTGCCCTTAGCGGGAAGGGGTACAATGAGCAGTTCTTC. V is TRBV20-1 and J is TRBJ2-1; 8 positions agree with TRBD2. The CDR3 has 14 amino acids. J lost 4 bases, V lost 6 bases, and 8 bases had no gene match. CDR1 and CDR2 (germline): DFQATT, SNEGSKA (reference sequence).

The sample holds many counts of this clonotype. The chain has TRBV27 and TRBJ2-3, with 9 bases that match TRBD2. This CDR3 is 15 amino acids long. CDR1 MNHEY and CDR2 SMNVEV come from the germline V gene (reference sequence). V gave up 2 bases and J gave up 4 bases; unmatched junction bases: 4. CDR3 nucleotide sequence: TGTGCCAGCAGTTTAAATCCTAGCGGGGCAGATACGCAGTATTTT. Protein product: CASSLNPSGADTQYF.